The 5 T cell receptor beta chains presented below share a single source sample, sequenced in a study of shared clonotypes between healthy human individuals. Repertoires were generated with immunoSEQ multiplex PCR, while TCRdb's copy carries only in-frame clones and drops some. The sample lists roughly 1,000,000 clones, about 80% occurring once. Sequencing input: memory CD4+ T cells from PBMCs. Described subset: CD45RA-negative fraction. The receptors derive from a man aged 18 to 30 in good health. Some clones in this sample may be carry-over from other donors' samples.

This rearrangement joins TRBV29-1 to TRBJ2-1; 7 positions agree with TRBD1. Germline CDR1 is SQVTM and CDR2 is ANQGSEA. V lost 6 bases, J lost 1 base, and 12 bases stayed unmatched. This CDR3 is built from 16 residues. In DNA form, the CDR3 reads TGCAGCGTCGGTGACAGGGCTAGCTTTTCCTACAATGAGCAGTTCTTC. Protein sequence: CSVGDRASFSYNEQFF.

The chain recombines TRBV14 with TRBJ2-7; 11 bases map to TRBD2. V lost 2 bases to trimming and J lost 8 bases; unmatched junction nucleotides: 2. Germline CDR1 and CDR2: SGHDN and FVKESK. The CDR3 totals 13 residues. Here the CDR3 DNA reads TGTGCCAGCAGCCAAACGACTAGCGGGAAGCAGTACTTC. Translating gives CASSQTTSGKQYF.

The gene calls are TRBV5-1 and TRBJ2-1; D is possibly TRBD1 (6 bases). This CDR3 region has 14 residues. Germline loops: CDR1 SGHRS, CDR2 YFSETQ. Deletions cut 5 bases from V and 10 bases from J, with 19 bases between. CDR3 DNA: TGCGCCAGCAGTTACCCCGGGACATCCCAAGAGCAGTTCTTC. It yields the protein CASSYPGTSQEQFF.

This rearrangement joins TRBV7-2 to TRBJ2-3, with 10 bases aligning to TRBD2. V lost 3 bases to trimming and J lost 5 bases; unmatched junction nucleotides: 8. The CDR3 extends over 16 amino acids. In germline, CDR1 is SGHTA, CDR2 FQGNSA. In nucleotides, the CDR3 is TGTGCCAGCAGCTTCATAAGCGGGAGGGCTCGAGATACGCAGTATTTT. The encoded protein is CASSFISGRARDTQYF.

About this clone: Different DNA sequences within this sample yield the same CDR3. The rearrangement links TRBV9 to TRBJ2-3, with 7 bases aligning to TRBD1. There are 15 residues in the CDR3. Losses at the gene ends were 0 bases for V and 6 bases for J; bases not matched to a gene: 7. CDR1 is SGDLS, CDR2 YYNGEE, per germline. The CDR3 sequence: CASSVDPRGLDTQYF. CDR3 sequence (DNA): TGTGCCAGCAGCGTAGACCCCAGGGGGTTGGATACGCAGTATTTT.